The clone carrying this TCR beta chain was seen more than once but under ten times. The antigen is not known. These data originate in a study of T cells after yellow fever vaccination. The CDR3 spans 16 residues. Trimming took 3 bases from V and 4 from J; bases not matched to a gene: 10. Germline V lookup: CDR1 SGHTA, CDR2 FQGNSA. Conversion of TCR transcripts into cDNA relied on 5'RACE template switching, which added a universal primer site and UMIs. TCRdb analysed the 5' RACE reads with MiXCR anew, one entry per CDR3 protein. This table has 400,000 to 650,000 distinct CDR3 sequences, 20% to 25% appearing once. General study points: Across the CD4 and CD8 compartments, a small share of clonotypes was present in both. When the response was secondary, it was weaker but reached its peak faster, day 5 versus 15.

The source material was PBMCs, sampled approximately 22 days after the first yellow fever vaccination. The source of this sequence is a young man who received the YFV17D yellow fever vaccine. This chain links TRBV7-2 with TRBJ1-1; 8 bases line up with TRBD1. The CDR3 DNA reads as TGTGCCAGCAGCTTTTCCCCCAGGGGGCGTCGCACTGAAGCTTTCTTT. It is translated as CASSFSPRGRRTEAFF.